The 18 T cell receptor beta chains below all came from one sample that was sequenced in a study of cytomegalovirus exposure and HLA in healthy donors. Using immunoSEQ multiplex PCR, the repertoire was profiled, and TCRdb retains in-frame clones only, with some absent. The sample lists some 350,000 clones, about 90% occurring once. What was sequenced was PBMCs. Receptor source: a young woman in good health and CMV-seropositive.

The rearrangement joins TRBV30 to TRBJ1-5, with unresolved D. This CDR3 contains 13 residues. The V gene's germline CDR1 is GTSNPN and CDR2 SVGIG (reference sequence). Trimming shortened V by 7 bases and J by 4 bases, and 14 bases separated the two germline ends. CDR3 sequence reads: CASQERGNQPQHF. The CDR3 DNA reads as TGTGCCTCCCAAGAGAGAGGTAATCAGCCCCAGCATTTT.

This clone came up a few times. The chain joins TRBV2 to TRBJ1-2, with D unresolved. Germline CDR1 is SNHLY and CDR2 is FYNNEI. V was shortened by 1 base and J by 5 bases, with 8 bases between the two germline ends. The CDR3 has 13 residues. CDR3 in amino acids: CASSEEIRYGYTF. In nucleotides, the CDR3 is TGTGCCAGCAGTGAAGAGATCCGGTATGGCTACACCTTC.

The chain has TRBV5-1 and TRBJ2-5; D is undetermined. V was shortened by 0 bases and J by 7 bases, with 4 bases between the two germline ends. From germline, CDR1 is SGHRS and CDR2 YFSETQ. The CDR3 runs 11 residues. The CDR3 region is CASSLGGTQYF. As DNA, the CDR3 is TGCGCCAGCAGCTTGGGGGGGACCCAGTACTTC.

The chain carries TRBV7-9 and TRBJ2-5; D might be TRBD2 (5 bases). The germline V gene has CDR1 SEHNR and CDR2 FQNEAQ (reference sequence). The CDR3 extends over 14 amino acids. Trimming took off 1 base at V and 1 base at J, with 7 bases between the two ends. The CDR3 is CASSLGGGQETQYF. The CDR3 DNA follows: TGTGCCAGCAGCTTAGGTGGAGGCCAAGAGACCCAGTACTTC.

The chain recombines TRBV7-3 with TRBJ2-7; TRBD2 matches 10 bases. The CDR3 extends over 15 amino acids. The germline V gene encodes CDR1 SGHTA and CDR2 FQGTGA. Losses at the gene ends were 5 bases for V and 1 base for J; bases not matched to a gene: 5. In DNA form, the CDR3 reads TGTGCCAGCAGCCATCTAGCGGGAGCATCCTACGAGCAGTACTTC. This codes for CASSHLAGASYEQYF. Filled out from reference TRBV7-3 and TRBJ2-7, the complete variable domain reads GAGVSQTPSNKVTEKGKYVELRCDPISGHTALYWYRQSLGQGPEFLIYFQGTGAADDSGLPNDRFFAVRPEGSVSTLKIQRTERGDSAVYLCASSHLAGASYEQYFGPGTRLTVT.

This rearrangement joins TRBV7-9 to TRBJ1-1, with 7 bases fitting TRBD1. The germline V gene encodes CDR1 SEHNR and CDR2 FQNEAQ (reference sequence). V was pared by 4 bases and J by 1 base, with 12 bases of the junction left unmatched. The CDR3 extends over 17 amino acids. The CDR3 spells CASSSLKSQGGNTEAFF. The CDR3, as DNA: TGTGCCAGCAGCTCTTTAAAATCTCAGGGGGGGAACACTGAAGCTTTCTTT.

The CDR3: CASSLFPTSAGSYNEQFF. The CDR3 DNA is TGCGCCAGCAGCTTGTTCCCGACTAGCGCTGGGTCCTACAATGAGCAGTTCTTC. This chain uses TRBV5-1 with TRBJ2-1; TRBD2 matches 8 bases. Germline values: CDR1 SGHRS, CDR2 YFSETQ. The ends lost 1 base at V and 1 base at J; junction bases unmatched: 10. This CDR3 contains 18 residues.

The CDR3 region is CASSQGRIQETQYF. CDR3 DNA sequence: TGTGCCAGCAGCCAAGGACGGATCCAAGAGACCCAGTACTTC. This sequence joins TRBV5-8 and TRBJ2-5; D gene uncertain. CDR3 size: 14 residues. V lost 4 bases and J 1 base, leaving 11 bases between the germline ends. Per the germline V gene, CDR1 is SGHTS and CDR2 is YDEGEE.

This rearrangement joins TRBV19 to TRBJ1-2; D remains ambiguous. V lost 4 bases and J lost 5, with 17 bases in between. The CDR3 is 15 residues long. The germline gives CDR1 LNHDA, CDR2 SQIVND (reference sequence). The CDR3 loop is CASSTGLNSPYGYTF. The CDR3 nucleotides read TGTGCCAGTAGTACAGGTCTTAACTCCCCGTATGGCTACACCTTC.

The chain employs TRBV7-2 and TRBJ2-3, with 11 nucleotides matching TRBD2. Trimming took 5 bases from V and 2 from J; bases not matched to a gene: 6. Germline V gene lookup returns CDR1 SGHTA and CDR2 FQGNSA. The CDR3 totals 16 residues. The CDR3: CASSPGLAGYTDTQYF. The CDR3 DNA reads TGTGCCAGCAGCCCAGGACTAGCGGGCTACACAGATACGCAGTATTTT.

The V gene is TRBV6-5, the J gene TRBJ2-1; 10 bases match TRBD2. Germline CDR1 reads MNHEY; CDR2 reads SVGAGI. V was clipped by 4 bases and J by 7 bases; unmatched bases: 10. The CDR3 has 16 amino acids. This chain's CDR3 is CASSWGSGGAGNEQFF. CDR3 sequence (DNA): TGTGCCAGCAGTTGGGGAAGCGGGGGGGCTGGAAATGAGCAGTTCTTC.

The V gene is TRBV27, the J gene TRBJ1-2; D possibly corresponds to TRBD1 (6 bases). The CDR3 sequence is 14 residues long. CDR1 and CDR2 (germline): MNHEY, SMNVEV (reference sequence). Trimming pared 2 bases from V and 0 bases from J, leaving 7 bases between. The CDR3 loop is CASSLTGPNYGYTF. The CDR3 DNA sequence: TGTGCCAGCAGTTTAACAGGGCCTAACTATGGCTACACCTTC.

This rearrangement joins TRBV7-6 to TRBJ1-1; D not resolved. The germline gives CDR1 SGHVS, CDR2 FNYEAQ. The length of the CDR3 is 17 residues. Trimming took 5 bases from V and 3 from J, leaving 22 bases between them. CDR3 bases: TGTGCCAGCAGCCCACCGGAAGGCTGGGATCGGGACACTGAAGCTTTCTTT. This sequence encodes CASSPPEGWDRDTEAFF. The full variable domain, in which reference TRBV7-6 and TRBJ1-1 provide the parts outside the CDR3, is GAGVSQSPRYKVTKRGQDVALRCDPISGHVSLYWYRQALGQGPEFLTYFNYEAQQDKSGLPNDRFSAERPEGSISTLTIQRTEQRDSAMYRCASSPPEGWDRDTEAFFGQGTRLTVV.

The V gene is TRBV6-6, the J gene TRBJ2-1; D assignment may be TRBD1 or TRBD2 (5 bases each). From germline, CDR1 is MNHNY and CDR2 SVGAGI (reference sequence). The CDR3 extends over 14 amino acids. Trimming pared 7 bases from V and 6 bases from J, leaving 16 bases between. For the CDR3, the DNA is TGTGCCAGCATTTCGGGACGGGGCCTCAATGAGCAGTTCTTC. This encodes CASISGRGLNEQFF.

The rearrangement joins TRBV11-2 to TRBJ2-5; no firm D call. This CDR3 spans 13 amino acids. Trimming stripped 3 bases from V and 5 bases from J, with 10 bases between. Germline V lookup: CDR1 SGHAT, CDR2 FQNNGV. CDR3 loop: CASSLSASETQYF. The CDR3 DNA follows: TGTGCCAGCAGCTTGAGTGCGAGCGAGACCCAGTACTTC.

This rearrangement joins TRBV11-2 to TRBJ2-1; TRBD2 agrees at 7 bases. After removal of 8 bases from V and 2 bases from J, the junction contained 3 bases not matched to a gene. CDR3 length: 13 amino acids. CDR1 and CDR2 from the germline V gene are SGHAT and FQNNGV. The CDR3 nucleotides read TGTGCCAGCCTAGCGGCCACCTACAATGAGCAGTTCTTC. Amino acids: CASLAATYNEQFF.

This clone appeared a single time. This chain links TRBV10-3 with TRBJ2-4; a weak D match, TRBD2 (6 bases). The germline CDR1 and CDR2 sequences are ENHRY and SYGVKD. V was pared by 4 bases and J by 1 base, with 14 bases between. This CDR3 has 16 amino acids. In nucleotides, the CDR3 is TGTGCCATCAGTGGAGAGGGAGGTTTGGCCAAAAACATTCAGTACTTC. It translates to CAISGEGGLAKNIQYF.

The V and J genes are TRBV28 and TRBJ2-7; a possible D gene is TRBD1 (5 bases). The CDR3 has 13 residues. CDR1 and CDR2 (germline): MDHEN, SYDVKM. V was trimmed by 9 bases and J by 2 bases, leaving 14 bases between them. The CDR3 DNA follows: TGTGCCAGTTTGGCTCAGGGCGCCTACGAGCAGTACTTC. Protein sequence: CASLAQGAYEQYF.